Following are 13 T cell receptor beta chains from one sample sequenced in a study of molecular identifiers for immune sequencing clone quantification. TCRdb recomputed calls from the PCR reads with MiXCR, one row per CDR3 protein. The sample lists approximately 630,000 distinct CDR3 sequences, 25% occurring once. Sequencing was carried out using naive CD8+ T cells from blood, with Jurkat cell RNA spiked in. Indicated subset: FACS-sorted CD8+CD4-CCR7+CD45RA+ naive T cells. All receptors derive from a human donor in good health. Some libraries in this study had Jurkat cell RNA spiked in.

The chain links TRBV7-8 to TRBJ1-5; possibly TRBD1 for D (5 bases). Trimming removed 5 bases at V and 1 base at J, with 27 bases between. This CDR3 is built from 20 residues. Germline loops: CDR1 SGHVS, CDR2 FQNEAQ. CDR3 region: CASSPHSSLDTVGSNQPQHF. In DNA, the CDR3 is TGTGCCAGCAGCCCCCACTCGAGTTTGGACACTGTCGGCAGCAATCAGCCCCAGCATTTT.

The V gene is TRBV12-3 or TRBV12-4, the J gene TRBJ2-2; 8 positions agree with TRBD2. The junction had 13 bases not matched to a gene; V was cut back by 3 bases and J by 4 bases. The CDR3 sequence is 18 residues long. The DNA for the CDR3 is TGTGCCAGCAGTTTGTCTCTTGGGTTAGCGGGATCCACCGGGGAGCTGTTTTTT. Its protein is CASSLSLGLAGSTGELFF.

On this clonotype: Germline and junction disagree at one end, which may indicate a read error. The genes are TRBV4-3 and TRBJ2-5, with 7 bases matching TRBD1. The length of the CDR3 is 15 residues. Germline CDR1 LGHNA, CDR2 YSLEER. The CDR3 DNA sequence: TGCGCCAGCAGCCAGAGGGACAGATCACAAGATACCCAGTACTTC. This gives the protein CASSQRDRSQDTQYF.

This clonotype was seen a few times. This chain connects TRBV5-6 to TRBJ1-2; D remains unclear. The CDR3 sequence is 15 residues long. V was trimmed by 3 bases and J by 4 bases, leaving 16 bases between them. Germline V gene lookup returns CDR1 SGHDT and CDR2 YYEEEE. Here the CDR3 DNA reads TGTGCCAGCAGCTCTTCTCGGGATCTGGTCTATGGCTACACCTTC. This translates into CASSSSRDLVYGYTF.

This clonotype was picked up many times. The V and J genes are TRBV7-9 and TRBJ1-6; D might be TRBD1 (5 bases). V shed 3 bases and J shed 8 bases, with 11 bases lying between them. CDR3 length equals 14 residues. CDR1 is SEHNR, CDR2 FQNEAQ, per germline (reference sequence). The CDR3 sequence is CASSFVRDDSPLHF. The CDR3 DNA is TGTGCCAGCAGCTTTGTCAGGGACGATTCACCCCTCCACTTT.

This clonotype was seen just once. This may be a read error: a much more frequent sequence differs by one nucleotide. This rearrangement joins TRBV5-1 to TRBJ2-7; possible D gene TRBD2, 6 bases. From germline, CDR1 is SGHRS and CDR2 YFSETQ. The CDR3 spans 13 residues. CDR3 nucleotides: TGCGCCAGCAGCTCCGGACTACGCTACAAGCAGTACTTC. This sequence encodes CASSSGLRYKQYF.

This chain connects TRBV6-2 or TRBV6-3 to TRBJ1-5, with D possibly matching TRBD1 (5 bases). The germline gives CDR1 MNHEY, CDR2 SVGEGT. The CDR3 sequence is 16 residues long. Trimming removed 4 bases at V and 4 bases at J, with 17 bases between. CDR3 in amino acids: CASSSPIGGENQPQHF. CDR3 in DNA: TGTGCCAGCAGTTCCCCCATTGGGGGGGAGAATCAGCCCCAGCATTTT.

This clonotype was seen a few times. The V and J genes are TRBV5-8 and TRBJ2-7; D not resolved. V was pared by 0 bases and J by 0 bases, with 10 bases between. CDR3 length: 15 residues. CDR1 SGHTS and CDR2 YDEGEE come from the germline V gene. Here the CDR3 DNA reads TGTGCCAGCAGCTTGGTTCGGCAGAGCTCCTACGAGCAGTACTTC. This sequence encodes CASSLVRQSSYEQYF.

This clonotype has more than one count but fewer than ten. This rearrangement joins TRBV7-2 to TRBJ1-1; D gene uncertain. The CDR3 runs 12 residues. Germline V CDR1 and CDR2: SGHTA, FQGNSA. Trimming removed 5 bases from V and 5 bases from J, with 9 bases in between. The CDR3 loop is CASSTMGTEAFF. CDR3 DNA sequence: TGTGCCAGCAGCACTATGGGGACTGAAGCTTTCTTT.

The chain carries TRBV29-1 and TRBJ2-7, with D perhaps matching TRBD1 (5 bases). This CDR3 is built from 15 residues. V lost 1 base and J lost 4, with 17 bases in between. The germline gives CDR1 SQVTM, CDR2 ANQGSEA. The CDR3 nucleotides are TGCAGCGTTGAAGCGACACAGGAGTCGACTTACGAGCAGTACTTC. Amino acids: CSVEATQESTYEQYF.

This clonotype was found a few times. The genes are TRBV19 and TRBJ1-3; D uncertain. Germline CDR1 and CDR2: LNHDA and SQIVND (reference sequence). This CDR3 has 13 residues. The V end was cut by 6 bases, the J end by 0 bases, with 6 bases between. The CDR3 here is CASRSISGNTIYF. The CDR3 nucleotides are TGTGCCAGTAGGAGCATCTCTGGAAACACCATATATTTT. Combining the CDR3 with reference TRBV19 and TRBJ1-3 gives the whole variable domain DGGITQSPKYLFRKEGQNVTLSCEQNLNHDAMYWYRQDPGQGLRLIYYSQIVNDFQKGDIAEGYSVSREKKESFPLTVTSAQKNPTAFYLCASRSISGNTIYFGEGSWLTVV.

Only a few counts were recorded for this clonotype. The rearrangement joins TRBV4-1 to TRBJ2-5, with TRBD2 identical over 12 bases. Trimming took 0 bases from V and 3 from J; bases not matched to a gene: 8. The CDR3 totals 18 residues. Germline CDR1 and CDR2: MGHRA and YSYEKL. CDR3 coding DNA: TGCGCCAGCAGCCAAGAGGGACTAGCGGGCCGTGAGGAAGAGACCCAGTACTTC. This sequence encodes CASSQEGLAGREEETQYF.

In this sample, this clonotype turned up many times. This chain links TRBV4-1 with TRBJ2-3; TRBD1 matches 8 bases. The CDR3 is made up of 13 amino acids. Germline CDR1 reads MGHRA; CDR2 reads YSYEKL. The junction had 6 bases not matched to a gene; V was cut back by 4 bases and J by 9 bases. CDR3 DNA: TGCGCCAGCAGCCTACTGGACAGGGTGACGCAGTATTTT. Its translation is CASSLLDRVTQYF.